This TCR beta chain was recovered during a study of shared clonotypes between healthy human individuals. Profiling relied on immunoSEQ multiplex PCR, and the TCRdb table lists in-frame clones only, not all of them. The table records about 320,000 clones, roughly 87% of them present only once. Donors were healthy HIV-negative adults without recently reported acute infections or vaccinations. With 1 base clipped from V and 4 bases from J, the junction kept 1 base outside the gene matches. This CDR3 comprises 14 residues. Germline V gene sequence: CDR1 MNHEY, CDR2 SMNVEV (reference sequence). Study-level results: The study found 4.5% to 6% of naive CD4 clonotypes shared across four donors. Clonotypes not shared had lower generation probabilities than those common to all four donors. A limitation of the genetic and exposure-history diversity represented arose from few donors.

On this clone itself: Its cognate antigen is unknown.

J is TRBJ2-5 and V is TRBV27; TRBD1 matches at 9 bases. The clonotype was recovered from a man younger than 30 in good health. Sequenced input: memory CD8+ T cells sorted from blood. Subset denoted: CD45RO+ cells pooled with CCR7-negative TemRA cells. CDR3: CASSLYRGRETQYF. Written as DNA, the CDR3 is TGTGCCAGCAGTTTATACAGGGGGCGAGAGACCCAGTACTTC.